This T cell receptor beta chain was observed in a study of shared clonotypes between healthy human individuals. Looked up from germline, CDR1 is SGHDN and CDR2 is FVKESK. The CDR3 loop spans 17 amino acids. V was clipped by 0 bases and J by 3 bases, with 17 bases between them. TCRdb's copy holds only in-frame clones and misses some; the assay was immunoSEQ multiplex PCR. The repertoire has fewer than 850,000 clones, around 90% of them found once; the top ten carry less than 40%. The sequencing input was memory CD8+ T cells from PBMCs. Subset in this sample: CD45RO+ cells pooled with CCR7-negative TemRA cells. The rearrangement joins TRBV14 to TRBJ1-1; D perhaps matches TRBD1 (5 bases). The TCR comes from a man aged 18 to 30 in good health. Some clones in this sample may be carry-over from other donors' samples. The CDR3 DNA reads as TGTGCCAGCAGCCAAGATACTGGTGGAGGGGTGGACACTGAAGCTTTCTTT. This translates into CASSQDTGGGVDTEAFF.